This TCR beta chain was documented in a study of chemoradiotherapy in HPV16-positive cancers (dated by TCRdb to the early 2020s). For the study in its entirety: Using functional T-cell assays on cells from two HPV16-positive patients, the researchers defined candidate HPV-specific T-cell clones and common TCR motifs. The study asked whether T-cell immunity to the HPV oncoproteins E6 and E7 changes during chemoradiotherapy and whether this immunity affects survival. Next, the candidate HPV-specific TCRs and motifs were followed in TCR repertoires from over 85 patients with HPV-related cancers.

Comment on this clone: No antigen is known for it. One base away there is no much larger clone; base qualities are not given.

The paper's findings and limits, for the study overall: In HPV16-positive patients, expansion of HPV-responsive T cells during chemoradiotherapy was associated with improved recurrence-free survival. Expansion of candidate HPV-specific clones and E7-related TCR motifs was observed in the tumor microenvironment during treatment, whereas no such expansion was observed for non-HPV-specific T cells. The functional definition of HPV-specific T cells came from only a couple of HPV16-positive patients, and the survival association was reported for HPV16-positive patients.

Repertoires were sampled repeatedly over the course of chemoradiotherapy so that clonal expansion in the tumor microenvironment could be followed. The CDR3, cysteine through phenylalanine, is 14 amino acids long. Left in the record is the CDR3 DNA by itself, 42 bases read in frame from the first base. CDR1 and CDR2 were assigned from the germline V gene (reference sequence) as SGHNT and YYREEE. Trimming at the junction amounts to 3 bases on V and 1 base on J, and the germline ends lie 10 bases apart. The library was prepared using the immunoSEQ multiplex PCR assay. TCRdb carries this immuneACCESS record with in-frame sequences only. Its versions omit some clonotypes, under half of them owing to an unresolved V gene in the studies checked, with the rest unexplained. The sample records 8,400 or so clones, around nine tenths of which are singletons. The ten largest clones represent 3.5% to 4% of the sample.

This TCR was recovered from a human donor with HPV-associated anogenital cancer. The V and J genes are TRBV5-4 and TRBJ2-5, with a weak D call of TRBD2 (6 bases match). Sequenced material: blood, taken from a patient who underwent chemoradiotherapy. The DNA is as follows: TGTGCCAGCAGCTACGGCGGGGCCCAAGAGACCCAGTACTTC. The translation is CASSYGGAQETQYF.